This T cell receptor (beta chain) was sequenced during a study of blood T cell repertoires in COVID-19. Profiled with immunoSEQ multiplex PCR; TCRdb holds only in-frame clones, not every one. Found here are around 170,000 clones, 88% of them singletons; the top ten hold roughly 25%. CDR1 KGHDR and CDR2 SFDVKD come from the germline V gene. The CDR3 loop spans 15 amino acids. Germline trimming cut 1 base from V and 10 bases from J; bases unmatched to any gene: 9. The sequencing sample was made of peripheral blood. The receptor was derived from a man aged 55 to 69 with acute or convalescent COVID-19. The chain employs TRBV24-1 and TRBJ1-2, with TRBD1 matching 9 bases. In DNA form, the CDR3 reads TGTGCCACCAGTGATTTCTACGGAGGGGACAGGGTCTACACCTTC. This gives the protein CATSDFYGGDRVYTF.